The 25 T cell receptor beta chains in this list originate from one sample, sequenced in a study of graft-versus-host responses after intestinal transplantation. No antigens are known for them. This table comes from immunoSEQ multiplex PCR, and its TCRdb copy is limited to in-frame clones, with some not included. The data hold about 88,000 clones, with 85% to 90% observed a single time. The sample consisted of unstimulated CD4+ T cells sorted from spleen or lymph node cells, taken before intestinal transplant. These receptor sequences come from a human donor who received an intestinal transplant.

The chain has TRBV5-1 and TRBJ1-4; D is uncertain. The CDR3 has 16 amino acids. V was clipped by 2 bases and J by 2 bases, with 13 bases between them. The germline gives CDR1 SGHRS, CDR2 YFSETQ. The CDR3 DNA is TGCGCCAGCAGCTTTGGGTGGGTCGGGACTAATGAAAAACTGTTTTTT. Translating gives CASSFGWVGTNEKLFF.

The genes are TRBV6-5 and TRBJ1-2; D unresolved. The V gene lost 8 bases and the J gene lost 6 bases, with 16 bases spanning the gap. Germline loops: CDR1 MNHEY, CDR2 SVGAGI. This CDR3 has 13 amino acids. This chain's CDR3 is CASGAPRSHGYTF. CDR3 sequence (DNA): TGTGCCAGCGGTGCACCTCGGTCCCATGGCTACACCTTC.

The V and J genes are TRBV11-3 and TRBJ1-1, with a tentative D call TRBD1 (5 bases). The CDR3 is made up of 14 amino acids. Germline lookup yields CDR1 SGHNT and CDR2 YENEEA. Deletions cut 5 bases from V and 1 base from J, with 11 bases between. This CDR3 reads CASSPRGGNTEAFF. CDR3 nucleotides: TGTGCCAGCAGCCCCCGGGGGGGGAACACTGAAGCTTTCTTT.

The gene calls are TRBV10-3 and TRBJ1-1; D call uncertain. Between the trimmed V and J ends, which lost 7 bases and 0 bases, there was a span of 12 bases. Germline lookup yields CDR1 ENHRY and CDR2 SYGVKD. The CDR3 totals 14 residues. CDR3 nucleotide sequence: TGTGCCATCAATTCGGGGAGAGTGAACACTGAAGCTTTCTTT. Translating it yields CAINSGRVNTEAFF.

The chain uses TRBV5-1 and TRBJ1-1; TRBD1 matches at 7 bases. The trim removed 7 bases at V and 8 bases at J, leaving 17 bases unmatched. CDR1 is SGHRS, CDR2 YFSETQ, per germline. The CDR3 runs 15 residues. CDR3 protein: CASREPGQTKEEAFF. The DNA for the CDR3 is TGCGCCAGCCGGGAACCGGGACAGACTAAGGAGGAAGCTTTCTTT.

V usage is TRBV2 and J usage is TRBJ2-5; possibly TRBD1 for D (6 bases). The CDR3 is 13 residues long. Trimming took 3 bases from V and 5 from J, leaving 10 bases between them. In germline, CDR1 is SNHLY, CDR2 FYNNEI. In nucleotides, the CDR3 is TGTGCCAGCAGTGACACAGGGCACGAGACCCAGTACTTC. This codes for CASSDTGHETQYF.

The chain links TRBV6-5 to TRBJ1-1; 10 nucleotides line up with TRBD1. From germline, CDR1 is MNHEY and CDR2 SVGAGI. The V segment lost 4 bases and the J segment 4 bases; nucleotides outside the gene matches: 6. There are 15 residues in the CDR3. The CDR3 DNA sequence: TGTGCCAGCAGTTTAACCGGGACAGGGGTCACTGAAGCTTTCTTT. It yields the protein CASSLTGTGVTEAFF.

This clone is a singleton in its sample. The rearrangement uses TRBV11-2 and TRBJ1-2; D gene unclear. This CDR3 region has 14 residues. CDR1 and CDR2 from the germline V gene are SGHAT and FQNNGV. Trimming took 5 bases from V and 4 from J, leaving 14 bases between them. CDR3 nucleotide sequence: TGTGCCAGCAGCCTCCCCCAGGAAGTCTATGGCTACACCTTC. Translating gives CASSLPQEVYGYTF.

This clone has just a few counts. The CDR3 coding sequence is TGTGCCAGCAGTTACTCTATTAGCGGGGCCTACGAGCAGTACTTC. It translates to CASSYSISGAYEQYF. The rearrangement links TRBV6-5 to TRBJ2-7; 8 bases map to TRBD2. The germline V gene encodes CDR1 MNHEY and CDR2 SVGAGI. The CDR3 spans 15 residues. V dropped 0 bases and J dropped 2; count of bases not matched to a gene: 3.

This chain uses TRBV9 with TRBJ1-4, with 7 nucleotides matching TRBD1. Trimming at V came to 2 bases and at J to 0 bases, leaving 7 bases not matched to a gene. The CDR3 is made up of 17 amino acids. CDR1 is SGDLS, CDR2 YYNGEE, per germline. The CDR3: CASSVRGQLATNEKLFF. The CDR3 coding sequence is TGTGCCAGCAGCGTGCGGGGACAGCTCGCAACTAATGAAAAACTGTTTTTT.

The V and J genes are TRBV19 and TRBJ1-5; D unclear. Trimming took off 0 bases at V and 7 bases at J, with 16 bases between the two ends. CDR3 size: 16 residues. Germline CDR1 is LNHDA and CDR2 is SQIVND (reference sequence). The CDR3 is CASSIDPAAPWQPQHF. In DNA, the CDR3 is TGTGCCAGTAGTATAGATCCGGCGGCCCCCTGGCAGCCCCAGCATTTT.

A word on this clone: The same CDR3 arises from other DNA sequences in this sample as well. The chain has TRBV18 and TRBJ1-2; D unclear. Trimming stripped 2 bases from V and 0 bases from J, with 7 bases between. CDR1 is KGHSH, CDR2 LQKENI, per germline. The CDR3 has 14 amino acids. The CDR3: CASSPGAANYGYTF. The DNA of the CDR3 is TGTGCCAGCTCACCAGGAGCAGCTAACTATGGCTACACCTTC.

The chain links TRBV5-4 to TRBJ1-1; no clear D. V was shortened by 0 bases and J by 0 bases, with 15 bases between the two germline ends. This CDR3 contains 17 residues. CDR1 SGHNT and CDR2 YYREEE come from the germline V gene (reference sequence). The CDR3 sequence is CASSLAGSIPLNTEAFF. CDR3 nucleotide sequence: TGTGCCAGCAGCTTGGCCGGGTCCATTCCCCTGAACACTGAAGCTTTCTTT.

The chain is built from TRBV7-3 and TRBJ1-2; D remains unclear. Germline CDR1 reads SGHTA; CDR2 reads FQGTGA. The V end lost 0 bases, the J end lost 4 bases, and 15 bases lay between the germline ends. This CDR3 contains 16 residues. The CDR3 bases are TGTGCCAGCAGCTTAACGTTTGGTGGGCAGCTCTATGGCTACACCTTC. The encoded protein is CASSLTFGGQLYGYTF. The variable domain in full, with the rest retrieved from reference TRBV7-3 and TRBJ1-2, is GAGVSQTPSNKVTEKGKYVELRCDPISGHTALYWYRQSLGQGPEFLIYFQGTGAADDSGLPNDRFFAVRPEGSVSTLKIQRTERGDSAVYLCASSLTFGGQLYGYTFGSGTRLTVV.

This chain connects TRBV5-1 to TRBJ2-5; the match to TRBD2 covers 8 bases. Germline V gene sequence: CDR1 SGHRS, CDR2 YFSETQ. The CDR3 runs 17 residues. The V and J ends lost 1 base and 2 bases, in that order; junction bases with no gene match: 10. This chain's CDR3 is CASSLILGGAWQETQYF. CDR3 nucleotides: TGCGCCAGCAGCTTGATCCTCGGGGGGGCTTGGCAAGAGACCCAGTACTTC.

The chain links TRBV7-3 to TRBJ2-3; maybe TRBD2 (7 bases). In germline, CDR1 is SGHTA, CDR2 FQGTGA. This CDR3 has 15 amino acids. V lost 2 bases, J lost 4 bases, and 13 bases lay in between. CDR3 sequence reads: CASSLYGGASDTQYF. CDR3 sequence (DNA): TGTGCCAGCAGCTTATATGGGGGGGCGTCAGATACGCAGTATTTT. Using reference TRBV7-3 and TRBJ2-3 for the parts outside the CDR3, the full variable domain is GAGVSQTPSNKVTEKGKYVELRCDPISGHTALYWYRQSLGQGPEFLIYFQGTGAADDSGLPNDRFFAVRPEGSVSTLKIQRTERGDSAVYLCASSLYGGASDTQYFGPGTRLTVL.

This rearrangement joins TRBV9 to TRBJ2-5; 8 bases fit TRBD2. The J call is uncertain, as TRBJ2-7 better fits the DNA end. CDR1 SGDLS and CDR2 YYNGEE come from the germline V gene. This CDR3 has 14 residues. Written as DNA, the CDR3 is TGTGCCAGCAGCGTGGGACTAGGGACATCCGAGCAGTACTTC. Protein product: CASSVGLGTSEQYF.

The chain couples TRBV7-6 to TRBJ2-7; no clear D. V shed 5 bases and J shed 7 bases, with 15 bases lying between them. Looked up from germline, CDR1 is SGHVS and CDR2 is FNYEAQ. The CDR3 is 13 residues long. The CDR3 region has the DNA TGTGCCAGCAGCCCAGCCCCCGTCGGGGAGCAGTACTTC. Amino acid sequence: CASSPAPVGEQYF. The variable domain in full, completed from reference TRBV7-6 and TRBJ2-7, reads GAGVSQSPRYKVTKRGQDVALRCDPISGHVSLYWYRQALGQGPEFLTYFNYEAQQDKSGLPNDRFSAERPEGSISTLTIQRTEQRDSAMYRCASSPAPVGEQYFGPGTRLTVT.

This clone was observed a single time. V usage is TRBV7-9 and J usage is TRBJ1-2, with 9 nucleotides matching TRBD1. In germline, CDR1 is SEHNR, CDR2 FQNEAQ (reference sequence). The CDR3 has 14 amino acids. The V segment lost 5 bases and the J segment 5 bases; nucleotides outside the gene matches: 6. This CDR3 reads CASSGTGRFYGYTF. DNA for the CDR3: TGTGCCAGCAGCGGGACAGGGAGATTTTATGGCTACACCTTC.

The chain links TRBV7-2 to TRBJ1-3; TRBD1 aligns across 7 bases. Germline V gene lookup returns CDR1 SGHTA and CDR2 FQGNSA. The CDR3 is 19 amino acids. V lost 5 bases to trimming and J lost 4 bases; unmatched junction nucleotides: 20. The CDR3 loop is CASSVRSTGRDRKGNTIYF. The CDR3 nucleotides are TGTGCCAGCAGCGTTAGGTCCACCGGCCGGGACAGAAAAGGAAACACCATATATTTT.

The V and J genes are TRBV29-1 and TRBJ2-3; the D gene is possibly TRBD1 (8 bases). Trimming pared 6 bases from V and 1 base from J, leaving 17 bases between. Germline CDR1 SQVTM, CDR2 ANQGSEA. The CDR3 spans 15 residues. CDR3 amino acids: CSVLNTGGGTDTQYF. In DNA, the CDR3 is TGCAGCGTGCTCAATACAGGGGGGGGCACAGATACGCAGTATTTT.

V and J are TRBV6-5 and TRBJ2-2; D gene ambiguous. The germline gives CDR1 MNHEY, CDR2 SVGAGI. Between the trimmed V and J ends, which lost 4 bases and 1 base, there was a span of 7 bases. This CDR3 spans 14 amino acids. The CDR3 region has the DNA TGTGCCAGCAGTTCCAGGATGAACACCGGGGAGCTGTTTTTT. It encodes CASSSRMNTGELFF.

This clone was seen a few times. CDR3: CASSYAPDTYEQYF. The CDR3, as DNA: TGTGCCAGCAGCTACGCACCGGACACCTACGAGCAGTACTTC. V usage is TRBV5-4 and J usage is TRBJ2-7; a possible D gene is TRBD1 (5 bases). The V end lost 3 bases, the J end lost 2 bases, and 12 bases lay between the germline ends. Germline CDR1 SGHNT, CDR2 YYREEE (reference sequence). This CDR3 has 14 residues.

The chain is built from TRBV5-1 and TRBJ2-1; TRBD1 aligns across 10 bases. The length of the CDR3 is 15 residues. The germline gives CDR1 SGHRS, CDR2 YFSETQ. The V segment lost 5 bases and the J segment 6 bases; nucleotides outside the gene matches: 8. CDR3 protein: CASSGGGTGVNEQFF. CDR3 nucleotide sequence: TGCGCCAGCAGTGGGGGTGGGACAGGGGTCAATGAGCAGTTCTTC.

This chain joins TRBV19 and TRBJ2-2; D perhaps matches TRBD1 (5 bases). With 4 bases removed from V and 4 bases from J, the gap between germline ends came to 10 bases. The CDR3 totals 14 residues. CDR1 and CDR2 (germline): LNHDA, SQIVND (reference sequence). CDR3 nucleotides: TGTGCCAGTAGTACCTCTACAGGCACCGGGGAGCTGTTTTTT. Its translation: CASSTSTGTGELFF.